This TCR beta chain is drawn from a study of cytomegalovirus exposure and HLA in healthy donors. Study background: The 100 to 150 validation repertoires used the same platform as the 666 first-cohort repertoires, a later analysis reported.

Measured with immunoSEQ multiplex PCR; TCRdb has only the in-frame clones, and not every one. Counted here are some 250,000 clones, about 86% occurring once; the ten biggest clones make up roughly 1.2%. In regard to this clone: Antigen specificity is unknown.

Study-wide findings and caveats: Altogether, 150 to 200 TCR beta chains were recorded as cytomegalovirus-associated. Among the CMV-associated chains, a few were confirmed in vitro as specific for CMV antigens.

Trimming removed 3 bases at V and 0 bases at J, with 8 bases between. The CDR3 runs 14 residues. Per the germline V gene, CDR1 is MNHEY and CDR2 is SMNVEV (reference sequence). Sequencing was performed on PBMCs. The chain carries TRBV27 and TRBJ1-1; a weak D match, TRBD1 (6 bases). This TCR came from a woman aged 30 to 39 in good health and CMV-seropositive. The CDR3 DNA is TGTGCCAGCAGTTTCAGGGGATTGAACACTGAAGCTTTCTTT. This gives the protein CASSFRGLNTEAFF.